This T cell receptor beta chain emerged from a study of blood T cell repertoires in COVID-19. Turning to the study itself: From T cells, B-cell-depleted T cells, or PBMCs came the material, which was cDNA or gDNA.

The germline V and J ends were trimmed by 2 bases and 7 bases, with 12 bases remaining between them. Germline CDR1 and CDR2: LNHDA and SQIVND (reference sequence). CDR3 length equals 14 residues. Authors' analysis steps: How many nucleated cells were present was estimated from reference gene primer amplification. Measured with immunoSEQ multiplex PCR; TCRdb has only the in-frame clones, and not every one. V, J and clone size were drawn from that table, and D and trimming were deduced from the DNA. The table shows 250,000 or so clones, with around 80% occurring only once. The J gene is TRBJ1-5, the V gene TRBV19; D may be TRBD1 (5 bases). The sequenced sample consisted of peripheral blood. This TCR was recovered from a man aged 40-49 years who had recovered from COVID-19. DNA for the CDR3: TGTGCCAGTAGTATATGGGGCTCGGACCAGCCCCAGCATTTT. Translated, it gives CASSIWGSDQPQHF.